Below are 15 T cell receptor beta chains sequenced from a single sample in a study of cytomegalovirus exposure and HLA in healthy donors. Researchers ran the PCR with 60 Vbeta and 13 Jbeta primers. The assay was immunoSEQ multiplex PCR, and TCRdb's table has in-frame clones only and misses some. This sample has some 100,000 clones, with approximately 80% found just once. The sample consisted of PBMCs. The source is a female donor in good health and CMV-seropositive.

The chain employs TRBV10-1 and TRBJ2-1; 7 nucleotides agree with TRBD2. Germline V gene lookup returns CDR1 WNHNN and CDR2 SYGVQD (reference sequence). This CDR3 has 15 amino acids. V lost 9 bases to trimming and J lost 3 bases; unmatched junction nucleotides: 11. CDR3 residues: CASPSTSDYYNEQFF. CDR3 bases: TGCGCCAGTCCGTCAACTAGCGACTACTACAATGAGCAGTTCTTC.

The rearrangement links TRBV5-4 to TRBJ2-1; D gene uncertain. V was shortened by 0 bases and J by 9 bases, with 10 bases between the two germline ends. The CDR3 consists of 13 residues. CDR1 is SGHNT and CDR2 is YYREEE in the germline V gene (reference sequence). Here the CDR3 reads CASSLVIDTEQFF. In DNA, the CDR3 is TGTGCCAGCAGCTTGGTCATTGACACTGAGCAGTTCTTC.

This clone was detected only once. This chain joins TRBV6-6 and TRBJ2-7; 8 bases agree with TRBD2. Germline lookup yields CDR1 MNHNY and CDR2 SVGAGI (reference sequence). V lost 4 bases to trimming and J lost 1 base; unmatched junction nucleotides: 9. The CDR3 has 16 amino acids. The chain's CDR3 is CASSSHGREGSYEQYF. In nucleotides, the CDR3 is TGTGCCAGCAGTTCCCACGGGAGGGAGGGGTCCTACGAGCAGTACTTC.

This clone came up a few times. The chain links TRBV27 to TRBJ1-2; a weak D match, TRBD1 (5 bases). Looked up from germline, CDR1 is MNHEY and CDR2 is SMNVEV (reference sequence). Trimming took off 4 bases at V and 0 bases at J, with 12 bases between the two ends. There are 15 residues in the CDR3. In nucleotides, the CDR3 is TGTGCCAGCAGTTCCGCTGCAGGGACTAACTATGGCTACACCTTC. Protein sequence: CASSSAAGTNYGYTF.

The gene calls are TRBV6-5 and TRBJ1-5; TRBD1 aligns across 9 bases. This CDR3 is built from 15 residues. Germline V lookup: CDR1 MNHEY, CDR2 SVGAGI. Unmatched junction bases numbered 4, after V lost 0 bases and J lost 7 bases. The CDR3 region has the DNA TGTGCCAGCAGTTACTCCCGGACAGGGGTCCAGCCCCAGCATTTT. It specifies CASSYSRTGVQPQHF.

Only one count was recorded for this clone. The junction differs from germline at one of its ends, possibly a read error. CDR3 nucleotides: TGTGCCAGCAGTCCCCCCGAGCGTCTCTCCTACAAGCAGTACTTC. Translation gives CASSPPERLSYKQYF. The chain links TRBV6-1 to TRBJ2-7; D call uncertain. This CDR3 is 15 amino acids long. The germline V gene encodes CDR1 MNHNS and CDR2 SASEGT.

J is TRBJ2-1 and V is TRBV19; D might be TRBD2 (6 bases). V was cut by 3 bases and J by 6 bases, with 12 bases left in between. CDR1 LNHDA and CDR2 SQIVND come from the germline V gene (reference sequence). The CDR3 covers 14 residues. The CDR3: CASSMRGGSNEQFF. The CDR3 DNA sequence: TGTGCCAGTAGTATGAGGGGAGGAAGCAATGAGCAGTTCTTC.

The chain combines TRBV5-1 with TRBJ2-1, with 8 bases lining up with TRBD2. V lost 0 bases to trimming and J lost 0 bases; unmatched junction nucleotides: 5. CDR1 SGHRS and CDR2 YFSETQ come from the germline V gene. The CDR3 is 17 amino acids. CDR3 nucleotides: TGCGCCAGCAGCTTGGAGGTAGCGGGACACTCCTACAATGAGCAGTTCTTC. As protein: CASSLEVAGHSYNEQFF.

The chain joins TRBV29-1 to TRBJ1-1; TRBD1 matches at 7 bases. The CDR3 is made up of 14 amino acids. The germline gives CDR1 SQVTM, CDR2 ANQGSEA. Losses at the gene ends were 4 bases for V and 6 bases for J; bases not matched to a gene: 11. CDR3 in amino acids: CSVARTGFIAEAFF. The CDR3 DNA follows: TGCAGCGTTGCCCGGACAGGTTTTATCGCTGAAGCTTTCTTT.

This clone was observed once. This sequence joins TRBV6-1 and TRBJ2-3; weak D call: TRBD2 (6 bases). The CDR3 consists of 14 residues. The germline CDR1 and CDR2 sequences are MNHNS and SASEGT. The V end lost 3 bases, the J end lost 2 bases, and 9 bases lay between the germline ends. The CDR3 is CASSDGLTTDTQYF. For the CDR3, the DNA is TGTGCCAGCAGTGATGGACTAACCACAGATACGCAGTATTTT.

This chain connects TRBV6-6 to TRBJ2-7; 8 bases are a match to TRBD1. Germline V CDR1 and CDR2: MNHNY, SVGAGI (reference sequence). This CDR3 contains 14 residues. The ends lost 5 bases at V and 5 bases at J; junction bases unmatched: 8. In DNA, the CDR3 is TGTGCCAGCAGTGCCGGACAGGGCTACGACGAGCAGTACTTC. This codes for CASSAGQGYDEQYF.

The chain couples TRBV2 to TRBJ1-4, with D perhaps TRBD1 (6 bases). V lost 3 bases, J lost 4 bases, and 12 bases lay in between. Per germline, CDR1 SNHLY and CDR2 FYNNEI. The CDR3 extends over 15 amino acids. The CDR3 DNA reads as TGTGCCAGCAGTGAGGACAGAGCTATTAATGAAAAACTGTTTTTT. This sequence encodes CASSEDRAINEKLFF. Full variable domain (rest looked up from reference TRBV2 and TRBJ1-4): EPEVTQTPSHQVTQMGQEVILRCVPISNHLYFYWYRQILGQKVEFLVSFYNNEISEKSEIFDDQFSVERPDGSNFTLKIRSTKLEDSAMYFCASSEDRAINEKLFFGSGTQLSVL.

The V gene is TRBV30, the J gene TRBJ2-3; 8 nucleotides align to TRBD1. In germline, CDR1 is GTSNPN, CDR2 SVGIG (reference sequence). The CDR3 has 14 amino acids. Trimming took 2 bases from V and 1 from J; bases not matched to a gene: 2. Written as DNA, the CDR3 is TGTGCCTGGAGTTCGGGACAGGGCACAGATACGCAGTATTTT. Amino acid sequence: CAWSSGQGTDTQYF.

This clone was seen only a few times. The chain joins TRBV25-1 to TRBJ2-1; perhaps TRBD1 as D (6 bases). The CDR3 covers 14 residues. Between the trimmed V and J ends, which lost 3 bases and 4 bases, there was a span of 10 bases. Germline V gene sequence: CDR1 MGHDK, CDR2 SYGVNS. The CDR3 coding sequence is TGTGCCAGCAGTGAGCAGGGGTTTTACAATGAGCAGTTCTTC. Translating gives CASSEQGFYNEQFF.

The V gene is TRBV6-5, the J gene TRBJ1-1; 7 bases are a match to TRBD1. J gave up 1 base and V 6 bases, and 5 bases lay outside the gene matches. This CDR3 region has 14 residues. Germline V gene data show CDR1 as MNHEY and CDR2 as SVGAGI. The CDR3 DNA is TGTGCCAGCAGCTCGACAGGGCGGAACACTGAAGCTTTCTTT. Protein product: CASSSTGRNTEAFF.